A single sample gave rise to the 28 T cell receptor beta chains below, sequenced in a study of T-cell reconstitution after alpha-beta-depleted transplantation in children. As it was prepared, the TCRbeta library received unique molecular identifiers. TCRdb re-analysed the PCR reads in MiXCR, keeping a single row per CDR3 protein. In the table there are some 200,000 distinct CDR3 sequences, 13% to 15% of which are singletons. The material sequenced was PBMCs from the stem cell graft donor, taken from the stem cell graft. The receptors derive from a human donor who donated a stem cell graft to a child with acute lymphoblastic leukemia.

This clonotype showed up many times. The chain is built from TRBV5-1 and TRBJ1-1, with D possibly TRBD1 on 5 matching bases. CDR3 length: 15 amino acids. CDR1 and CDR2 from the germline V gene are SGHRS and YFSETQ. V was trimmed by 3 bases and J by 0 bases, leaving 12 bases between them. This CDR3 is CASSSDSGMNTEAFF. CDR3 DNA sequence: TGCGCCAGCAGCTCCGACAGCGGAATGAACACTGAAGCTTTCTTT.

This clonotype was seen a handful of times. This chain joins TRBV5-1 and TRBJ2-2, with a tentative D call TRBD1 (5 bases). The V end lost 0 bases, the J end lost 8 bases, and 11 bases lay between the germline ends. CDR1 SGHRS and CDR2 YFSETQ come from the germline V gene. This CDR3 region has 14 residues. CDR3 DNA: TGCGCCAGCAGCTTGGCGGCAGGGTCTGGGGAGCTGTTTTTT. This sequence encodes CASSLAAGSGELFF.

This clonotype was detected ten times or more. The V and J genes are TRBV7-6 and TRBJ1-1; possible D gene TRBD1, 6 bases. The germline gives CDR1 SGHVS, CDR2 FNYEAQ. V was cut by 4 bases and J by 3 bases, with 9 bases left in between. The CDR3 loop spans 13 amino acids. For the CDR3, the DNA is TGTGCCAGCAGCTCACAGGGATACACTGAAGCTTTCTTT. It codes for CASSSQGYTEAFF.

There are many counts of this clonotype. J is TRBJ2-3 and V is TRBV28, with 9 bases fitting TRBD1. The germline CDR1 and CDR2 sequences are MDHEN and SYDVKM. The CDR3 covers 16 residues. V shed 5 bases and J 2 bases; nucleotides not matched to a gene: 8. This CDR3 reads CASSPPGQGFTDTQYF. CDR3 nucleotide sequence: TGTGCCAGCAGTCCACCGGGACAGGGCTTCACAGATACGCAGTATTTT.

A note on this clonotype: Just one base apart from a much larger clone, this may be a read error. The chain links TRBV3-1 to TRBJ2-5; 9 bases map to TRBD1. Germline CDR1 and CDR2: LGHDT and YNNKEL (reference sequence). CDR3 size: 17 residues. CDR3 sequence: CACSQGDREPYGETQYF. CDR3 nucleotide sequence: TGTGCCTGCAGCCAAGGGGACAGGGAGCCTTACGGAGAGACCCAGTACTTC.

V usage is TRBV11-3 and J usage is TRBJ2-1, with 7 bases aligning to TRBD1. This CDR3 spans 15 amino acids. Germline V CDR1 and CDR2: SGHNT, YENEEA. Germline trimming cut 1 base from V and 7 bases from J; bases unmatched to any gene: 7. DNA for the CDR3: TGTGCCAGCAGCTTAGTAGGACAGGTTGTAAATGAGCAGTTCTTC. It translates to CASSLVGQVVNEQFF.

The rearrangement joins TRBV4-2 to TRBJ2-1, with 9 bases lining up with TRBD2. There are 15 residues in the CDR3. Germline CDR1 reads LGHNA; CDR2 reads YNFKEQ. The V and J ends lost 4 bases and 3 bases, in that order; junction bases with no gene match: 4. CDR3 sequence (DNA): TGTGCCAGCAGCCTGACTAGCGGATACTACAATGAGCAGTTCTTC. It specifies CASSLTSGYYNEQFF.

This clonotype was counted ten times or more. The chain combines TRBV12-5 with TRBJ2-3, with TRBD1 as a possible D gene (6 bases). CDR1 and CDR2 (germline): LGHNT, FRNRAP. The CDR3 is 19 residues long. Trimming shortened V by 5 bases and J by 2 bases, and 26 bases separated the two germline ends. The CDR3 here is CASGHRGSIRGVFTDTQYF. In nucleotides, the CDR3 is TGTGCTAGTGGTCACCGCGGAAGTATCAGGGGCGTATTCACAGATACGCAGTATTTT.

This clonotype was seen repeatedly, ten times or more. The rearrangement joins TRBV4-2 to TRBJ2-7, with 9 bases that match TRBD1. The CDR3 spans 15 residues. Looked up from germline, CDR1 is LGHNA and CDR2 is YNFKEQ. Trimming took 4 bases from V and 3 from J; bases not matched to a gene: 7. The CDR3 region is CASSPLGQGFYEQYF. DNA for the CDR3: TGTGCCAGCAGCCCTCTGGGACAGGGATTCTACGAGCAGTACTTC.

This clonotype was counted many times. The rearrangement links TRBV11-2 to TRBJ1-2, with D possibly matching TRBD1 (6 bases). CDR1 is SGHAT, CDR2 FQNNGV, per germline. Trimming left V 5 bases short and J 6 bases short, with 16 bases between. This CDR3 contains 14 residues. The CDR3 sequence: CASSPGGGGDGYTF. The CDR3 DNA reads TGTGCCAGCAGCCCCGGTGGGGGCGGCGATGGCTACACCTTC.

At least ten counts were recorded for this clonotype. The chain uses TRBV12-3 or TRBV12-4 and TRBJ1-4; 8 bases map to TRBD1. There are 16 residues in the CDR3. Germline trimming cut 6 bases from V and 1 base from J; bases unmatched to any gene: 7. Here the CDR3 reads CASSPTGGRTNEKLFF. CDR3 nucleotides: TGTGCCAGCAGCCCTACAGGGGGGAGAACTAATGAAAAACTGTTTTTT.

This clonotype has more than one count but fewer than ten. It may be a read error: a sequence one base away is much more abundant. The chain combines TRBV7-2 with TRBJ2-5; perhaps TRBD1 as D (6 bases). The V and J ends lost 5 bases and 5 bases respectively, with 15 bases between them. The CDR3 contains 14 residues. Germline values: CDR1 SGHTA, CDR2 FQGNSA. DNA of the CDR3: TGTGCCAGCAGCCAAGGGGGTTCGGTGGAGACCCAGTACTTC. Protein product: CASSQGGSVETQYF.

This chain connects TRBV21-1 to TRBJ2-1; TRBD2, the table's D call, was not compared with the DNA. TRBV21-1 is described as a pseudogene. CDR3 length equals 16 residues. The CDR3 loop is CASSIRAGGPENEQFF. CDR3 nucleotide sequence: TGTGCCAGCAGCATACGAGCGGGAGGGCCAGAGAATGAGCAGTTCTTC.

This clonotype was observed at least ten times. The rearrangement uses TRBV3-1 and TRBJ2-1, with TRBD2 matching 8 bases. CDR1 is LGHDT, CDR2 YNNKEL, per germline (reference sequence). The V segment lost 4 bases and the J segment 6 bases; nucleotides outside the gene matches: 8. This CDR3 region has 15 residues. CDR3 amino acids: CASSPLGTRFNEQFF. In nucleotides, the CDR3 is TGTGCCAGCAGCCCCCTCGGGACTAGGTTCAATGAGCAGTTCTTC.

This clonotype was found many times. The chain combines TRBV7-2 with TRBJ2-3; 7 bases agree with TRBD2. Trimming cost V 5 bases and J 4 bases; bases outside gene matches: 15. CDR1 and CDR2 from the germline V gene are SGHTA and FQGNSA. The CDR3 consists of 17 residues. The CDR3 DNA reads TGTGCCAGCAGCCGACTCGGGGCGGGAGTAAGGCCAGATACGCAGTATTTT. This codes for CASSRLGAGVRPDTQYF.

Ten or more counts support this clonotype. The CDR3 protein is CSAIVGGTEAFF. For the CDR3, the DNA is TGCAGCGCTATAGTTGGGGGCACTGAAGCTTTCTTT. The rearrangement uses TRBV29-1 and TRBJ1-1; tentative D call: TRBD1 (5 bases). Germline V gives CDR1 SQVTM, CDR2 ANQGSEA. V was pared by 7 bases and J by 4 bases, with 13 bases between. The CDR3 loop spans 12 amino acids.

This clonotype appeared many times. The CDR3: CASSKTEGANVLTF. Here the CDR3 DNA reads TGTGCCAGCAGCAAGACAGAGGGGGCCAACGTCCTGACTTTC. The rearrangement links TRBV6-1 to TRBJ2-6; D possibly corresponds to TRBD1 (5 bases). V was cut by 6 bases and J by 4 bases, with 10 bases left in between. CDR1 is MNHNS and CDR2 is SASEGT in the germline V gene. CDR3 length: 14 amino acids.

This clonotype was picked up many times. The CDR3: CASSLTSGRRDTQYF. CDR3 coding DNA: TGTGCCAGCAGTCTGACTAGCGGGAGGAGAGATACGCAGTATTTT. The V gene is TRBV12-3 or TRBV12-4, the J gene TRBJ2-3; the match to TRBD2 covers 13 bases. J gave up 5 bases and V 5 bases, and 4 bases lay outside the gene matches. The CDR3 extends over 15 amino acids.

V usage is TRBV5-1 and J usage is TRBJ2-1; perhaps TRBD2 as D (6 bases). Germline CDR1 is SGHRS and CDR2 is YFSETQ. This CDR3 is 12 amino acids long. Trimming stripped 2 bases from V and 7 bases from J, with 7 bases between. CDR3 bases: TGCGCCAGCAGCTTTGGGGGGAATGAGCAGTTCTTC. Translation: CASSFGGNEQFF.

Ten or more counts support this clonotype. The chain uses TRBV4-2 and TRBJ1-2; weak D call: TRBD1 (5 bases). Germline CDR1 and CDR2: LGHNA and YNFKEQ. The V and J ends lost 1 base and 8 bases respectively, with 17 bases between them. The CDR3 has 15 amino acids. The CDR3 region is CASSQVSAAGAGYTF. For the CDR3, the DNA is TGTGCCAGCAGCCAAGTCTCTGCCGCCGGGGCGGGCTACACCTTC.

This clonotype was seen many times. The gene calls are TRBV5-6 and TRBJ2-3; a weak D match, TRBD1 (6 bases). Trimming shortened V by 7 bases and J by 2 bases, and 17 bases separated the two germline ends. The germline gives CDR1 SGHDT, CDR2 YYEEEE. The CDR3 is 15 residues long. The DNA for the CDR3 is TGTGCCAGCGGCAAGGGACAATACCTCACAGATACGCAGTATTTT. Translating it yields CASGKGQYLTDTQYF.

This clonotype was observed at least ten times. V is TRBV29-1 and J is TRBJ1-1, with TRBD1 matching over 9 bases. The CDR3 is 13 amino acids. V lost 6 bases and J lost 3; bases outside the gene matches: 5. CDR1 is SQVTM, CDR2 ANQGSEA, per germline. CDR3 sequence: CSVADRGYTEAFF. The CDR3, as DNA: TGCAGCGTCGCGGACAGGGGTTACACTGAAGCTTTCTTT.

This clonotype was counted ten times or more. The rearrangement uses TRBV7-9 and TRBJ2-2, with 8 bases that match TRBD1. With 5 bases clipped from V and 3 bases from J, the junction kept 8 bases outside the gene matches. In germline, CDR1 is SEHNR, CDR2 FQNEAQ (reference sequence). CDR3 size: 16 residues. The CDR3 region is CASSPPGTGDTGELFF. DNA for the CDR3: TGTGCCAGCAGCCCCCCCGGGACAGGAGACACCGGGGAGCTGTTTTTT. The full variable domain, with the rest looked up from reference TRBV7-9 and TRBJ2-2, is DTGVSQNPRHKITKRGQNVTFRCDPISEHNRLYWYRQTLGQGPEFLTYFQNEAQLEKSRLLSDRFSAERPKGSFSTLEIQRTEQGDSAMYLCASSPPGTGDTGELFFGEGSRLTVL.

The chain recombines TRBV12-3 or TRBV12-4 with TRBJ2-6, with a possible D match to TRBD2 (6 bases). V was pared by 1 base and J by 1 base, with 20 bases between. The CDR3 sequence is 20 residues long. This chain's CDR3 is CASSLVSGQKFGSGANVLTF. The CDR3 DNA sequence: TGTGCCAGCAGTTTAGTCAGCGGGCAGAAGTTTGGGTCTGGGGCCAACGTCCTGACTTTC.

V is TRBV5-1 and J is TRBJ2-3, with 10 bases that match TRBD2. Trimming took 4 bases from V and 6 from J; bases not matched to a gene: 11. This CDR3 comprises 16 residues. Germline V lookup: CDR1 SGHRS, CDR2 YFSETQ. DNA of the CDR3: TGCGCCAGCAGCCCCCCCCGGACTAGCGGCGGGGATACGCAGTATTTT. Protein sequence: CASSPPRTSGGDTQYF.

Regarding this clonotype: A clone one base away is much larger, so this may be a read error. The V gene is TRBV5-1, the J gene TRBJ2-1; 10 bases map to TRBD1. This CDR3 region has 15 residues. V shed 6 bases and J 6 bases; nucleotides not matched to a gene: 9. The V gene's germline CDR1 is SGHRS and CDR2 YFSETQ. CDR3 nucleotides: TGCGCCAGCACCTTAGGGACAGGGGAGGGCAATGAGCAGTTCTTC. This codes for CASTLGTGEGNEQFF. The variable domain in full, with the rest retrieved from reference TRBV5-1 and TRBJ2-1, is KAGVTQTPRYLIKTRGQQVTLSCSPISGHRSVSWYQQTPGQGLQFLFEYFSETQRNKGNFPGRFSGRQFSNSRSEMNVSTLELGDSALYLCASTLGTGEGNEQFFGPGTRLTVL.

A few counts support this clonotype. This rearrangement joins TRBV20-1 to TRBJ1-3; 7 bases map to TRBD1. Germline trimming cut 0 bases from V and 3 bases from J; bases unmatched to any gene: 8. Germline lookup yields CDR1 DFQATT and CDR2 SNEGSKA (reference sequence). This CDR3 spans 16 amino acids. The CDR3 DNA is TGCAGTGCTAGAGATCTTGGCAGGGGGTTTGGAAACACCATATATTTT. It yields the protein CSARDLGRGFGNTIYF.

The chain couples TRBV2 to TRBJ2-1; TRBD2 aligns across 12 bases. The CDR3 spans 19 residues. Germline V gives CDR1 SNHLY, CDR2 FYNNEI. Trimming took 6 bases from V and 8 from J; bases not matched to a gene: 20. CDR3 in amino acids: CASSGGGLGTSGRSHEQFF. CDR3 nucleotide sequence: TGTGCCAGCAGCGGGGGGGGTCTCGGTACTAGCGGGAGGTCGCATGAGCAGTTCTTC.